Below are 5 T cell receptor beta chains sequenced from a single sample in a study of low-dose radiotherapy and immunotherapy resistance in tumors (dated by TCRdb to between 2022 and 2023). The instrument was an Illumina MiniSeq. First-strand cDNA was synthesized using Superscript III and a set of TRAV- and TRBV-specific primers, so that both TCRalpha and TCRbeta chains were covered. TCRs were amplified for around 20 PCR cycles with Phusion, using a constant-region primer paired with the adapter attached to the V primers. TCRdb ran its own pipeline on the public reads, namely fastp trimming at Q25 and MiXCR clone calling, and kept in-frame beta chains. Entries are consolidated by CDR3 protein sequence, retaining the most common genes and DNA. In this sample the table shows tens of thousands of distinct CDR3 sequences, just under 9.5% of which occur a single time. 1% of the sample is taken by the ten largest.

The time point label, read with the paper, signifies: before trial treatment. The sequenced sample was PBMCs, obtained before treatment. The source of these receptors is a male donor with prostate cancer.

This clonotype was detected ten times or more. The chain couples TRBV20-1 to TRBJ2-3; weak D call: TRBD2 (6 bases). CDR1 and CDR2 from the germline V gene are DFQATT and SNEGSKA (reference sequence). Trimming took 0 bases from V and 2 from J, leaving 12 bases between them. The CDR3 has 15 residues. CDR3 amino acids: CSARDSRDFTDTQYF. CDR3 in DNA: TGCAGTGCTAGAGACTCGCGGGACTTCACAGATACGCAGTATTTT.

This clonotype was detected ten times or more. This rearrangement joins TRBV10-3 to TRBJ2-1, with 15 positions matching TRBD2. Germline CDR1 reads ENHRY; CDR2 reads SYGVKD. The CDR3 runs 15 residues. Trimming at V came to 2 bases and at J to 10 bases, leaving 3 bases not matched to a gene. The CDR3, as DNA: TGTGCCATCAGTGAGGGGACTAGCGGGAGGAACGAGCAGTTCTTC. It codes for CAISEGTSGRNEQFF.

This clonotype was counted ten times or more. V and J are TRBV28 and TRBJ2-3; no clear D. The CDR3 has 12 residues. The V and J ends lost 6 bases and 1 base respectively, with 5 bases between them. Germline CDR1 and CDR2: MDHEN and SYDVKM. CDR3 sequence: CASRPGTDTQYF. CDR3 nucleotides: TGTGCCAGCAGACCAGGCACAGATACGCAGTATTTT. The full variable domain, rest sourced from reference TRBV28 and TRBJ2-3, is DVKVTQSSRYLVKRTGEKVFLECVQDMDHENMFWYRQDPGLGLRLIYFSYDVKMKEKGDIPEGYSVSREKKERFSLILESASTNQTSMYLCASRPGTDTQYFGPGTRLTVL.

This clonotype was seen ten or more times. The CDR3 nucleotides are TGTGCCAGCAGTGGGGGACAGGGCTACCAGCCCCAGCATTTT. Protein sequence: CASSGGQGYQPQHF. This chain connects TRBV2 to TRBJ1-5; 9 nucleotides line up with TRBD1. Germline V gene sequence: CDR1 SNHLY, CDR2 FYNNEI. The CDR3 spans 14 residues. With V trimmed by 4 bases and J by 7 bases, 5 bases remained unmatched. Full variable domain (outside the CDR3, taken from reference TRBV2 and TRBJ1-5): EPEVTQTPSHQVTQMGQEVILRCVPISNHLYFYWYRQILGQKVEFLVSFYNNEISEKSEIFDDQFSVERPDGSNFTLKIRSTKLEDSAMYFCASSGGQGYQPQHFGDGTRLSIL.

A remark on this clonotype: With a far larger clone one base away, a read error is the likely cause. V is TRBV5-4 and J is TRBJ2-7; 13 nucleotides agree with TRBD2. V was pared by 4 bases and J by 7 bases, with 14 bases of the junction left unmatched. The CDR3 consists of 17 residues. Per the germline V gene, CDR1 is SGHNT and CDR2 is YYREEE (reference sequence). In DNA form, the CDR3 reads TGTGCCAGCAGCCAAACTAGCGGGAGGGCTTTATCCAATGAGCAGTACTTC. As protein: CASSQTSGRALSNEQYF. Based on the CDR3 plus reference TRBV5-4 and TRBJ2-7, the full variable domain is ETGVTQSPTHLIKTRGQQVTLRCSSQSGHNTVSWYQQALGQGPQFIFQYYREEENGRGNFPPRFSGLQFPNYSSELNVNALELDDSALYLCASSQTSGRALSNEQYFGPGTRLTVT.